A single sample is the source of the 27 T cell receptor beta chains below, sequenced in a study of blood T cell repertoires in COVID-19. Clones were read by immunoSEQ multiplex PCR, and TCRdb kept only the in-frame ones, dropping some. The top ten clones hold about 2.1% of a sample with tens of thousands of clones, around 86% of them seen once. Material: peripheral blood. All receptors come from a man aged 25-45 years with acute or convalescent COVID-19.

This clone was seen just once. The chain couples TRBV5-8 to TRBJ2-7; 8 nucleotides line up with TRBD2. Germline V gives CDR1 SGHTS, CDR2 YDEGEE. The trim removed 2 bases at V and 6 bases at J, leaving 16 bases unmatched. The CDR3 length is 17 residues. CDR3 coding DNA: TGTGCCAGCAGCTTTTCACGGGACTGGACTAGCACTCTCGAGCAGTACTTC. This sequence encodes CASSFSRDWTSTLEQYF.

The chain carries TRBV7-8 and TRBJ1-1; 9 bases line up with TRBD1. V trimming: 1 base; J trimming: 5 bases; junction bases outside the gene matches: 5. The CDR3 runs 15 residues. CDR1 is SGHVS, CDR2 FQNEAQ, per germline. The CDR3 bases are TGTGCCAGCAGCTTAGAAACAGGGGGCCCGACTGAAGCTTTCTTT. As protein: CASSLETGGPTEAFF. Full variable domain (outside the CDR3, taken from reference TRBV7-8 and TRBJ1-1): GAGVSQSPRYKVAKRGQDVALRCDPISGHVSLFWYQQALGQGPEFLTYFQNEAQLDKSGLPSDRFFAERPEGSVSTLKIQRTQQEDSAVYLCASSLETGGPTEAFFGQGTRLTVV.

The chain employs TRBV19 and TRBJ2-6, with D possibly being TRBD1 (5 bases). The V gene lost 3 bases and the J gene lost 2 bases, with 8 bases spanning the gap. The CDR3 is 15 amino acids. Germline V lookup: CDR1 LNHDA, CDR2 SQIVND (reference sequence). CDR3 bases: TGTGCCAGTAGTATTCAGGGCCCTGGGGCCAACGTCCTGACTTTC. It specifies CASSIQGPGANVLTF.

Only a few counts were recorded for this clone. The genes are TRBV4-2 and TRBJ2-1; D is perhaps TRBD2 (6 bases). Germline CDR1 and CDR2: LGHNA and YNFKEQ. The CDR3 consists of 15 residues. V lost 4 bases and J 7 bases, leaving 17 bases between the germline ends. The CDR3 bases are TGTGCCAGCAGCCGGGGGGAGCCCCCCCTAAATGAGCAGTTCTTC. Translation: CASSRGEPPLNEQFF.

The chain couples TRBV4-1 to TRBJ1-2; D is ambiguous. The CDR3 covers 13 residues. Trimming took off 7 bases at V and 6 bases at J, with 15 bases between the two ends. Germline V CDR1 and CDR2: MGHRA, YSYEKL. Written as DNA, the CDR3 is TGCGCCAGCACGGGGTCGGGAAACCATGGCTACACCTTC. Its translation: CASTGSGNHGYTF.

V usage is TRBV6-5 and J usage is TRBJ1-2, with TRBD1 matching over 9 bases. This CDR3 is 15 amino acids long. Trimming took 7 bases from V and 4 from J; bases not matched to a gene: 10. Germline CDR1 and CDR2: MNHEY and SVGAGI. CDR3: CASIRRGQGGYGYTF. The DNA of the CDR3 is TGTGCCAGCATCCGACGGGGACAGGGCGGCTATGGCTACACCTTC.

The chain links TRBV7-2 to TRBJ2-7; 10 bases align to TRBD2. Germline-derived CDR1 and CDR2 are SGHTA and FQGNSA. J gave up 4 bases and V 1 base, and 7 bases lay outside the gene matches. The CDR3 covers 16 residues. The CDR3 loop is CASSLVAGGGTYEQYV. The CDR3 bases are TGTGCCAGCAGCTTAGTAGCGGGGGGAGGGACTTACGAGCAGTACGTC.

The V and J genes are TRBV24-1 and TRBJ1-2; the D gene is possibly TRBD1 (6 bases). Per the germline V gene, CDR1 is KGHDR and CDR2 is SFDVKD. CDR3 length equals 14 residues. Trimming pared 4 bases from V and 8 bases from J, leaving 16 bases between. Here the CDR3 reads CATSDRIQGRGYTF. The CDR3 region has the DNA TGTGCCACCAGTGACCGGATACAGGGTCGGGGCTACACCTTC.

This sequence joins TRBV13 and TRBJ2-3; TRBD2 matches 8 bases. The CDR3 runs to 17 residues. With 0 bases clipped from V and 6 bases from J, the junction kept 11 bases outside the gene matches. The germline CDR1 and CDR2 sequences are PRHDT and FYEKMQ (reference sequence). The CDR3 region has the DNA TGTGCCAGCAGCTTAGGACTAGCGGCCACGGGGGGGGATACGCAGTATTTT. This gives the protein CASSLGLAATGGDTQYF.

The CDR3 here is CSVVAGGFTDTQYF. The CDR3 nucleotides read TGCAGCGTCGTGGCGGGAGGTTTCACAGATACGCAGTATTTT. The chain recombines TRBV29-1 with TRBJ2-3; 8 nucleotides align to TRBD2. The CDR3 extends over 14 amino acids. V lost 6 bases to trimming and J lost 2 bases; unmatched junction nucleotides: 7. Germline V gives CDR1 SQVTM, CDR2 ANQGSEA.

In DNA form, the CDR3 reads TGTGCCAGCAGCTTGGTGAACGGAGCTCGCAACACCATATATTTT. Its translation: CASSLVNGARNTIYF. This chain links TRBV5-6 with TRBJ1-3; D ambiguous. The V and J ends lost 0 bases and 7 bases respectively, with 14 bases between them. This CDR3 is built from 15 residues. Germline V gives CDR1 SGHDT, CDR2 YYEEEE.

The rearrangement links TRBV4-1 to TRBJ2-7; D gene ambiguous. V lost 1 base, J lost 2 bases, and 12 bases lay in between. Germline V lookup: CDR1 MGHRA, CDR2 YSYEKL. The CDR3 is 15 residues long. The CDR3 DNA is TGCGCCAGCAGCCAAGGGGCAGAATCCACCTACGAGCAGTACGTC. Protein sequence: CASSQGAESTYEQYV.

This chain uses TRBV19 with TRBJ1-6; perhaps TRBD1 as D (5 bases). The CDR3 runs to 15 residues. The germline V and J ends were trimmed by 6 bases and 3 bases, with 12 bases remaining between them. The germline V gene has CDR1 LNHDA and CDR2 SQIVND (reference sequence). The CDR3 DNA follows: TGTGCCAGTAGATCCCGGGGGGACTATAATTCACCCCTCCACTTT. It yields the protein CASRSRGDYNSPLHF.

V gene TRBV7-8 combines with J gene TRBJ1-1; no firm D call. Germline CDR1 reads SGHVS; CDR2 reads FQNEAQ. Trimming stripped 0 bases from V and 4 bases from J, with 15 bases between. The CDR3 runs to 16 residues. In DNA form, the CDR3 reads TGTGCCAGCAGCTTAGCCCGTCTTTATGCGGGCACTGAAGCTTTCTTT. This gives the protein CASSLARLYAGTEAFF.

The V and J genes are TRBV27 and TRBJ1-5; D ambiguous. The CDR3 runs 13 residues. CDR1 and CDR2 from the germline V gene are MNHEY and SMNVEV (reference sequence). V lost 1 base and J 4 bases, leaving 5 bases between the germline ends. CDR3 nucleotide sequence: TGTGCCAGCAGTTTATACACGAATCAGCCCCAGCATTTT. Residues: CASSLYTNQPQHF.

The chain has TRBV30 and TRBJ1-2, with unresolved D. Per germline, CDR1 GTSNPN and CDR2 SVGIG (reference sequence). The CDR3 contains 13 residues. Deletions cut 5 bases from V and 0 bases from J, with 10 bases between. The DNA of the CDR3 is TGTGCCTGGTGGGCAGTAGCTAACTATGGCTACACCTTC. This sequence encodes CAWWAVANYGYTF.

V is TRBV30 and J is TRBJ2-6, with unresolved D. The V gene's germline CDR1 is GTSNPN and CDR2 SVGIG (reference sequence). The ends were cut back, 5 bases at V and 1 base at J, with 9 bases in the middle. The CDR3 has 14 amino acids. The DNA for the CDR3 is TGTGCCTGGGAGACTGGGTCTGGGGCCAACGTCCTGACTTTC. It encodes CAWETGSGANVLTF.

This clone was seen a handful of times. This chain links TRBV5-4 with TRBJ1-1; no clear D. V lost 0 bases and J lost 6, with 18 bases in between. The CDR3 runs 16 residues. Per germline, CDR1 SGHNT and CDR2 YYREEE (reference sequence). The CDR3 is CASSLGLTPAESEAFF. In DNA, the CDR3 is TGTGCCAGCAGCTTGGGCCTGACTCCTGCGGAGTCTGAAGCTTTCTTT.

The V call is TRBV4-2, the J call TRBJ1-6, with TRBD1 as a possible D gene (6 bases). From germline, CDR1 is LGHNA and CDR2 YNFKEQ. The CDR3 is made up of 18 amino acids. With 1 base removed from V and 1 base from J, the gap between germline ends came to 14 bases. Written as DNA, the CDR3 is TGTGCCAGCAGCCAAGTAGAGACAGGAAAATCCTATAATTCACCCCTCCACTTT. Translating gives CASSQVETGKSYNSPLHF.

This sequence joins TRBV9 and TRBJ2-2; TRBD2 matches 10 bases. The CDR3 is 16 residues long. Germline-derived CDR1 and CDR2 are SGDLS and YYNGEE. J lost 4 bases, V lost 3 bases, and 6 bases had no gene match. The CDR3: CASSARLAGFTGELFF. In nucleotides, the CDR3 is TGTGCCAGCAGCGCCCGACTAGCGGGTTTCACCGGGGAGCTGTTTTTT.

This rearrangement joins TRBV3-1 (or the pseudogene TRBV3-2) to TRBJ1-2; maybe TRBD1 (6 bases). CDR3 size: 13 residues. Germline loops: CDR1 LGHDT, CDR2 YNNKEL (reference sequence). The V end was cut by 1 base, the J end by 6 bases, with 9 bases between. Here the CDR3 reads CASSQVQGDGYTF. The DNA for the CDR3 is TGTGCCAGCAGCCAAGTACAGGGTGATGGCTACACCTTC.

The chain employs TRBV6-6 and TRBJ2-1; TRBD2 is a possible D gene (5 bases). The CDR3 has 15 amino acids. V was clipped by 0 bases and J by 9 bases, with 15 bases between them. Germline V CDR1 and CDR2: MNHNY, SVGAGI (reference sequence). CDR3 loop: CASSYSQLGASEQFF. CDR3 nucleotide sequence: TGTGCCAGCAGTTACTCGCAGCTGGGAGCATCTGAGCAGTTCTTC.

To note about this clone: The DNA is omitted, as the CDR3 cannot be located on it reliably, and the CDR3 follows TCRdb's listing. The chain links TRBV10-2 to TRBJ2-3; TRBD2, the table's D call, was not compared with the DNA. The CDR3 region is 15 residues in length, termini included. Germline V gene sequence: CDR1 WSHSY, CDR2 SAAADI. CDR3 loop: CASSLRAGVTDTQYF.

V and J are TRBV19 and TRBJ1-3; TRBD1 might be the D (5 bases). Germline-derived CDR1 and CDR2 are LNHDA and SQIVND (reference sequence). This CDR3 is 16 amino acids long. Trimming removed 5 bases from V and 1 base from J, with 15 bases in between. The CDR3 region is CASSRPGGISGNTIYF. CDR3 in DNA: TGTGCCAGTAGTCGCCCCGGGGGGATTTCTGGAAACACCATATATTTT.

This sequence joins TRBV4-1 and TRBJ2-6; D unclear. Germline-derived CDR1 and CDR2 are MGHRA and YSYEKL. The CDR3 covers 15 residues. V gave up 5 bases and J gave up 2 bases, with 10 bases separating them. The CDR3 sequence is CASSSRVPGANVLTF. The CDR3 DNA reads as TGCGCCAGCAGCTCGAGAGTTCCTGGGGCCAACGTCCTGACTTTC.

This rearrangement joins TRBV18 to TRBJ1-5; D gene ambiguous. The CDR3 extends over 14 amino acids. Germline V gene data show CDR1 as KGHSH and CDR2 as LQKENI. V was trimmed by 4 bases and J by 5 bases, leaving 12 bases between them. CDR3 region: CASSLTDQDQPQHF. DNA of the CDR3: TGTGCCAGCTCACTTACCGACCAGGATCAGCCCCAGCATTTT.

This chain connects TRBV5-4 to TRBJ2-3; a possible D gene is TRBD2 (6 bases). CDR1 is SGHNT and CDR2 is YYREEE in the germline V gene (reference sequence). Between the trimmed V and J ends, which lost 4 bases and 1 base, there was a span of 13 bases. This CDR3 has 15 amino acids. CDR3: CASSLTGAGTDTQYF. CDR3 in DNA: TGTGCCAGCAGCCTTACGGGAGCTGGCACAGATACGCAGTATTTT.